Below are 13 T cell receptor beta chains sequenced from a single sample in a study of cytomegalovirus exposure and HLA in healthy donors. Vbeta (60) and Jbeta (13) primers were used in the PCR. Generated by immunoSEQ multiplex PCR, the TCRdb table keeps only in-frame clones and is missing some. The sample lists roughly 93,000 clones, approximately 79% occurring once. Sequencing was done on a sample of PBMCs. The source is a male donor in good health and CMV-seronegative.

The CDR3 DNA is TGTGCCGCCAGGGCCACAGAACAGGGTGAAGCTTTCTTT. Protein product: CAARATEQGEAFF. The chain couples TRBV30 to TRBJ1-1; D possibly corresponds to TRBD1 (6 bases). The CDR3 has 13 amino acids. V was cut by 8 bases and J by 7 bases, with 20 bases left in between. Per germline, CDR1 GTSNPN and CDR2 SVGIG (reference sequence).

There are a few counts of this clone. This chain uses TRBV9 with TRBJ2-7; 8 bases are a match to TRBD1. Germline V gene lookup returns CDR1 SGDLS and CDR2 YYNGEE. V lost 0 bases, J lost 6 bases, and 5 bases stayed unmatched. This CDR3 has 14 residues. The CDR3 sequence is CASSVALTGGEQYF. CDR3 in DNA: TGTGCCAGCAGCGTAGCCCTAACAGGGGGCGAGCAGTACTTC. The full variable domain, its missing parts supplied by reference TRBV9 and TRBJ2-7, is DSGVTQTPKHLITATGQRVTLRCSPRSGDLSVYWYQQSLDQGLQFLIQYYNGEERAKGNILERFSAQQFPDLHSELNLSSLELGDSALYFCASSVALTGGEQYFGPGTRLTVT.

This clone was observed a few times. The chain joins TRBV30 to TRBJ1-2; 8 positions agree with TRBD1. V shed 6 bases, J shed 2 bases, and the junction held 5 bases outside the gene matches. This CDR3 comprises 13 residues. Germline assignment: CDR1 GTSNPN and CDR2 SVGIG (reference sequence). This chain's CDR3 is CACATGVNYGYTF. CDR3 in DNA: TGTGCCTGCGCGACAGGGGTGAACTATGGCTACACCTTC.

J is TRBJ1-1 and V is TRBV4-3; D is undetermined. There are 12 residues in the CDR3. V was trimmed by 0 bases and J by 6 bases, leaving 5 bases between them. Germline V lookup: CDR1 LGHNA, CDR2 YSLEER. This CDR3 reads CASSQDQAEAFF. CDR3 DNA sequence: TGCGCCAGCAGCCAAGATCAGGCTGAAGCTTTCTTT.

This clone occurred once. The CDR3: CASTPGQGYEQYF. The CDR3 DNA reads TGCGCCAGCACCCCAGGGCAGGGCTACGAGCAGTACTTC. J is TRBJ2-7 and V is TRBV5-1; possible D gene TRBD1, 5 bases. V dropped 6 bases and J dropped 3 bases, with 13 bases sitting between them. Germline CDR1 is SGHRS and CDR2 is YFSETQ. The CDR3 spans 13 residues. The full variable domain, its missing parts supplied by reference TRBV5-1 and TRBJ2-7, is KAGVTQTPRYLIKTRGQQVTLSCSPISGHRSVSWYQQTPGQGLQFLFEYFSETQRNKGNFPGRFSGRQFSNSRSEMNVSTLELGDSALYLCASTPGQGYEQYFGPGTRLTVT.

The chain couples TRBV6-1 to TRBJ2-3, with TRBD2 identical over 8 bases. Trimming removed 2 bases from V and 4 bases from J; junction bases left unmatched: 14. The CDR3 length is 18 residues. Germline CDR1 and CDR2: MNHNS and SASEGT. The CDR3 nucleotides are TGTGCCAGCAGTGAATACGGTAATGAGCGGGAGCTCTCAGATACGCAGTATTTT. Amino acids: CASSEYGNERELSDTQYF.

This clone has a handful of counts. The rearrangement links TRBV7-9 to TRBJ2-3, with TRBD1 matching 8 bases. The CDR3 loop spans 19 amino acids. Germline CDR1 is SEHNR and CDR2 is FQNEAQ (reference sequence). Unmatched junction bases numbered 22, after V lost 5 bases and J lost 6 bases. Written as DNA, the CDR3 is TGTGCCAGCAGCCCTTTGGACAGGGAGTACCCTTCTGAGTCCGATACGCAGTATTTT. Translation gives CASSPLDREYPSESDTQYF.

This clone was recorded a few times. J is TRBJ2-3 and V is TRBV11-2, with 7 bases that match TRBD2. The CDR3 totals 16 residues. Germline V gene sequence: CDR1 SGHAT, CDR2 FQNNGV. V dropped 2 bases and J dropped 2; count of bases not matched to a gene: 7. CDR3 protein: CASSLSGGSYTDTQYF. CDR3 bases: TGTGCCAGCAGCTTATCCGGCGGGAGTTACACAGATACGCAGTATTTT.

The V and J genes are TRBV7-2 and TRBJ2-1; 11 bases fit TRBD2. Germline CDR1 SGHTA, CDR2 FQGNSA. Unmatched junction bases numbered 6, after V lost 5 bases and J lost 6 bases. The CDR3 extends over 15 amino acids. The CDR3 DNA is TGTGCCAGCAGCCCTAGCGGGAGGTTTCTCAATGAGCAGTTCTTC. It codes for CASSPSGRFLNEQFF.

This clone has a handful of counts. At one end the junction does not follow the germline gene, possibly because of a read error. This sequence joins TRBV6-5 and TRBJ2-5; maybe TRBD2 (8 bases). CDR1 is MNHEY, CDR2 SVGAGI, per germline. The CDR3 is 15 residues long. As DNA, the CDR3 is TGTGCCAGCAGTTACTCCTCGGGGGGGGTCAGGGGGATTCACTTC. Protein sequence: CASSYSSGGVRGIHF.

The V gene is TRBV7-9, the J gene TRBJ2-7; D gene unclear. The CDR3 length is 11 residues. V shed 1 base and J shed 6 bases, with 4 bases lying between them. Germline V gene data show CDR1 as SEHNR and CDR2 as FQNEAQ (reference sequence). The DNA of the CDR3 is TGTGCCAGCAGCTTAGTCGTCGAGCAGTACTTC. Protein: CASSLVVEQYF.

The chain combines TRBV28 with TRBJ2-4; D is possibly TRBD1 (6 bases). Per the germline V gene, CDR1 is MDHEN and CDR2 is SYDVKM. V was cut by 10 bases and J by 0 bases, with 13 bases left in between. The CDR3 has 14 amino acids. The CDR3, as DNA: TGTGCCACCCTCGAAGGGGGAGCCAAAAACATTCAGTACTTC. Translated, it gives CATLEGGAKNIQYF.

The chain uses TRBV5-1 and TRBJ2-2; 8 nucleotides align to TRBD2. Germline V CDR1 and CDR2: SGHRS, YFSETQ. The CDR3 covers 16 residues. J gave up 4 bases and V 2 bases, and 7 bases lay outside the gene matches. CDR3 DNA sequence: TGCGCCAGCAGCTTAAACGGGAGGGCCGGCACCGGGGAGCTGTTTTTT. This sequence encodes CASSLNGRAGTGELFF.